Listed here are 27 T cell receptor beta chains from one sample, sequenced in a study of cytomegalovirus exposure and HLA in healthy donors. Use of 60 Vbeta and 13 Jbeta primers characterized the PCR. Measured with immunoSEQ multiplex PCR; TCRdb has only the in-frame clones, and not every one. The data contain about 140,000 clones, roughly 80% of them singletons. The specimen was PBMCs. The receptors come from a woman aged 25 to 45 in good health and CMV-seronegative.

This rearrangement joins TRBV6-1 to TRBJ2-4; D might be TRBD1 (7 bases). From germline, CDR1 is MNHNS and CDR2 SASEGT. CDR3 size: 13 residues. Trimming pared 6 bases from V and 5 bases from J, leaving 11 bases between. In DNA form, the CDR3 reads TGTGCCAGCAGCAGGGGGGCGGAAAACATTCAGTACTTC. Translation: CASSRGAENIQYF.

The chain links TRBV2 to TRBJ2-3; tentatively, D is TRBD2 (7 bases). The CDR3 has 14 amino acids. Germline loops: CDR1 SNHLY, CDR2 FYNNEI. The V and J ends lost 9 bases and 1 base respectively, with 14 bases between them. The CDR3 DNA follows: TGTGCCAGTTTCGGGGGGCCGGGCACAGATACGCAGTATTTT. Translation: CASFGGPGTDTQYF.

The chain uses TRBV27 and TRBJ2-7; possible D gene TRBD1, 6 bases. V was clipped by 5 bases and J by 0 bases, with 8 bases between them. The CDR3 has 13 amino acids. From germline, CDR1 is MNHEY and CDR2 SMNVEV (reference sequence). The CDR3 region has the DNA TGTGCCAGCAGTAAGGACAGCTCCTACGAGCAGTACTTC. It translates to CASSKDSSYEQYF.

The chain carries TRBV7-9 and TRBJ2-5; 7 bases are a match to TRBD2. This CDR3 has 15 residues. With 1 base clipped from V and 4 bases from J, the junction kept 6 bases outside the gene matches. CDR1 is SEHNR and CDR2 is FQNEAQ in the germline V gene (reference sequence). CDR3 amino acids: CASSLVTGGPETQYF. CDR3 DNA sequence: TGTGCCAGCAGCTTAGTGACGGGGGGTCCAGAGACCCAGTACTTC.

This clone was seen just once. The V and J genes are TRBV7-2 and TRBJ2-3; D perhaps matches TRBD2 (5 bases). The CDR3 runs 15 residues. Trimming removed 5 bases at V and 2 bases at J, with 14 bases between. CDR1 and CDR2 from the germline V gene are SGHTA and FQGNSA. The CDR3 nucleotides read TGTGCCAGCAGCCAAAAGCGGACCCACACAGATACGCAGTATTTT. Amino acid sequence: CASSQKRTHTDTQYF.

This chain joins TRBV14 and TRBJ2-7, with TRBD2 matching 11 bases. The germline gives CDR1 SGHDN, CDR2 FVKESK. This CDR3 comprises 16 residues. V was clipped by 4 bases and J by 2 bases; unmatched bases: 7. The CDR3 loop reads CASSLLAGGPTYEQYF. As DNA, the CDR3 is TGTGCCAGCAGCCTGTTAGCGGGAGGGCCTACCTACGAGCAGTACTTC.

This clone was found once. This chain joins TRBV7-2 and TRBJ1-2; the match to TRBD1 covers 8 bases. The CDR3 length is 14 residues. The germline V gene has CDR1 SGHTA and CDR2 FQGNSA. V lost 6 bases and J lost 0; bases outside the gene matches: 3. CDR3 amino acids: CASSPTGANYGYTF. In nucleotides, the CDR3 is TGTGCCAGCAGTCCGACAGGGGCTAACTATGGCTACACCTTC.

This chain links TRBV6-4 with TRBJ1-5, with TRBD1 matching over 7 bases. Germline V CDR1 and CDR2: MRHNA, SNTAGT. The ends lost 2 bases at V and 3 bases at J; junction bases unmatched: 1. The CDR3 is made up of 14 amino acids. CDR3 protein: CASSDRGPNQPQHF. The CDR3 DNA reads TGTGCCAGCAGTGACAGGGGGCCCAATCAGCCCCAGCATTTT.

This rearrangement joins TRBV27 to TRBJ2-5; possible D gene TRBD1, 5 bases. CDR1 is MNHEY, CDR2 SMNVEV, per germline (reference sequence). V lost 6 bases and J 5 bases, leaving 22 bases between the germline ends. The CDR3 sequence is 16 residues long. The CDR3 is CASRRRTSRFVETQYF. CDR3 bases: TGTGCCAGCAGACGGCGGACATCCCGTTTTGTGGAGACCCAGTACTTC.

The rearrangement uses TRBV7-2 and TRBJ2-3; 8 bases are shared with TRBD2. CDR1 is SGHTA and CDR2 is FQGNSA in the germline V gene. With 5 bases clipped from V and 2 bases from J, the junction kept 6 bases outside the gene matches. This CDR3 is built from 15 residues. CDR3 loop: CASSPPGLATDTQYF. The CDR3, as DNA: TGTGCCAGCAGCCCGCCTGGACTAGCCACAGATACGCAGTATTTT.

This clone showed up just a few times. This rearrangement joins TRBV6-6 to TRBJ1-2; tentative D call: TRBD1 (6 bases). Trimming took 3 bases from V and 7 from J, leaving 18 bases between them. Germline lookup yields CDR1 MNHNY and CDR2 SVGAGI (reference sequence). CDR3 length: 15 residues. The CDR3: CASSYLSLDSFGYTF. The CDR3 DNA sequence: TGTGCCAGCAGTTATCTCTCACTGGACAGTTTTGGCTACACCTTC.

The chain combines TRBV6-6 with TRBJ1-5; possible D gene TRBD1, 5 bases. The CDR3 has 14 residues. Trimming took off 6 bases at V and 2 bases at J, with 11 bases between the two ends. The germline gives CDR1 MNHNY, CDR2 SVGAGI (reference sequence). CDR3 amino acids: CASSQGHRNQPQHF. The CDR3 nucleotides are TGTGCCAGCAGCCAAGGACACCGCAATCAGCCCCAGCATTTT.

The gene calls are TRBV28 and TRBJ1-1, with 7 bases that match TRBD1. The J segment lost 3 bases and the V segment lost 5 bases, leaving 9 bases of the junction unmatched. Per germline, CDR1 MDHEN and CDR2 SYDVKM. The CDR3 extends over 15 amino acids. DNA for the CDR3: TGTGCCAGCAGTAGCATACAGGGGAAGCACACTGAAGCTTTCTTT. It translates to CASSSIQGKHTEAFF.

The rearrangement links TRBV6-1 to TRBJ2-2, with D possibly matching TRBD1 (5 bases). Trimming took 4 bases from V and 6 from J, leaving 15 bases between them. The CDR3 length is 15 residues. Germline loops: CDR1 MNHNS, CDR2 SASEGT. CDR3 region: CASSARVVLAGELFF. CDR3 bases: TGTGCCAGCAGTGCCAGGGTTGTTTTGGCCGGGGAGCTGTTTTTT.

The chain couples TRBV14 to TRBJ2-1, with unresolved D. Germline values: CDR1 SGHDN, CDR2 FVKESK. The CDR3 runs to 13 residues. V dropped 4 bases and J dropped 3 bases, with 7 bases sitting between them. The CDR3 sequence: CASSPRLYNEQFF. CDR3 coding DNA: TGTGCCAGCAGCCCTCGACTCTACAATGAGCAGTTCTTC.

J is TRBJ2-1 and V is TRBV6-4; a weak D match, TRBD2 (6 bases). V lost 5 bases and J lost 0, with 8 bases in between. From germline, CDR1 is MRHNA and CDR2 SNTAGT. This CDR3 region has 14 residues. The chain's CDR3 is CASSPGSSYNEQFF. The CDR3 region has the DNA TGTGCCAGCAGTCCCGGGAGCTCCTACAATGAGCAGTTCTTC.

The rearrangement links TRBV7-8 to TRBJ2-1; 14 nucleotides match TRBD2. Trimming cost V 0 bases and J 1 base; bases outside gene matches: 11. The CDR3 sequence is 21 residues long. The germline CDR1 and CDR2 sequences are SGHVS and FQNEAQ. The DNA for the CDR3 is TGTGCCAGCAGCTTAGCGCGTATGACTAGCGGGAGGGCCGGTTCCTACAATGAGCAGTTCTTC. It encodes CASSLARMTSGRAGSYNEQFF.

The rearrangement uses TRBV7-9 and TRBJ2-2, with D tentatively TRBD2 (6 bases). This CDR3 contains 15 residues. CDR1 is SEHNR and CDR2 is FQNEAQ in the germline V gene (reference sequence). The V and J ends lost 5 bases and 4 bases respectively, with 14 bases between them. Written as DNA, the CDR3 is TGTGCCAGCAGCCCAAGCGGGTCAGCCACCGGGGAGCTGTTTTTT. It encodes CASSPSGSATGELFF.

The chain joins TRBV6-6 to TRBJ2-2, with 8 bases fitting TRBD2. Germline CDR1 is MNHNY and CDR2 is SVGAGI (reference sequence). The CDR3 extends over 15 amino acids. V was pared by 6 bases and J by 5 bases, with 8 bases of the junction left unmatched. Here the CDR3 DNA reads TGTGCCAGCAGCCCCCCGGGGGGGGGAACCGGGGAGCTGTTTTTT. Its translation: CASSPPGGGTGELFF.

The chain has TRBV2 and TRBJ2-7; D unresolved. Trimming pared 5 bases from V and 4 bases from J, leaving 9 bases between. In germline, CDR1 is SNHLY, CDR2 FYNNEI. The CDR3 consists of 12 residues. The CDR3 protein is CASSQEPYEQYF. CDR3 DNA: TGTGCCAGCAGTCAAGAGCCATACGAGCAGTACTTC.

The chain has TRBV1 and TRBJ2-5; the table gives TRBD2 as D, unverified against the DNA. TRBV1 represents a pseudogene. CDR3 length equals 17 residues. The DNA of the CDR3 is TGCACCAGCAGCCAAGGGAGGCCTAGCGCCGCCTTTGTAGCCCAGTACTTC. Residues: CTSSQGRPSAAFVAQYF.

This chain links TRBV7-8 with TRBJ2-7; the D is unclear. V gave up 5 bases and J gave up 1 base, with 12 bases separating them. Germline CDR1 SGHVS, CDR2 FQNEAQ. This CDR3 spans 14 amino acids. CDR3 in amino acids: CASSHDTASYEQYF. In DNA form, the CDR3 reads TGTGCCAGCAGCCACGACACCGCTTCCTACGAGCAGTACTTC.

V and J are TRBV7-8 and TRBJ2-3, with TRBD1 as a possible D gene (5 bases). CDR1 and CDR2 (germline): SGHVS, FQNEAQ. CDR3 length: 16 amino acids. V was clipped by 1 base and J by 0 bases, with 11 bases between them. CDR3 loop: CASSLGTSPSTDTQYF. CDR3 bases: TGTGCCAGCAGCTTAGGGACATCCCCTAGCACAGATACGCAGTATTTT.

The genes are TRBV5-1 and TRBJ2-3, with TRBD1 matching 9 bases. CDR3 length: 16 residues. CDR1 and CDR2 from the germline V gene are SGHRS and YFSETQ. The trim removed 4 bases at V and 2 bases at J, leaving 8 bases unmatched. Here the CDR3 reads CASSPGQGSITDTQYF. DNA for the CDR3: TGCGCCAGCAGCCCGGGACAGGGTAGTATCACAGATACGCAGTATTTT. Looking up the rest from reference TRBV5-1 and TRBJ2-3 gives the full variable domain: KAGVTQTPRYLIKTRGQQVTLSCSPISGHRSVSWYQQTPGQGLQFLFEYFSETQRNKGNFPGRFSGRQFSNSRSEMNVSTLELGDSALYLCASSPGQGSITDTQYFGPGTRLTVL.

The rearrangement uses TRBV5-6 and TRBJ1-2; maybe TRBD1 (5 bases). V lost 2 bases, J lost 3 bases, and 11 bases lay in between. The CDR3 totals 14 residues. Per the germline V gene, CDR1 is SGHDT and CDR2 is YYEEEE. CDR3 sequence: CASSFGGEDYGYTF. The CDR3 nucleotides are TGTGCCAGCAGCTTTGGAGGGGAGGACTATGGCTACACCTTC.

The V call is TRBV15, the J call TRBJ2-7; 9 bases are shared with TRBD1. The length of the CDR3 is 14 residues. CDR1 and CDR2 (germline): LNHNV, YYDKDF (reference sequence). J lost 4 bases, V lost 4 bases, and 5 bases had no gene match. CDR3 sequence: CATSKGQGGYEQYF. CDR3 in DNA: TGTGCCACCAGCAAGGGACAGGGTGGATACGAGCAGTACTTC.

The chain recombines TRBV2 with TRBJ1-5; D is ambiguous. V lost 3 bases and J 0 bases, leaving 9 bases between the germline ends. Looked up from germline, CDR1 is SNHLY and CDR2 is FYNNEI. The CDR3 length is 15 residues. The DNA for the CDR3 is TGTGCCAGCAGTGACAGGTATTATAGCAATCAGCCCCAGCATTTT. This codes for CASSDRYYSNQPQHF.